Listed below are T cell receptor beta chains from one sample, sequenced in a study of CD8+ T cells in alopecia areata. TCRdb's copy holds only in-frame clones and misses some; the assay was immunoSEQ multiplex PCR. The sample lists hundreds of thousands of clones; approximately 65% were seen once. The source material was CD4+ T cells sorted from blood, sampled between weeks 43 and 45, from a patient treated with tofacitinib. The receptors here all came from a human donor with alopecia areata. Both conserved end residues are part of each CDR3. The D gene is left open where the match is weak. Rows give clone size only sometimes, using once, few, many, or a class for an expanded clone.

NA,TRBV9,TRBJ2-3,NA,CASSVRPKLTDTQYF,TGTGCCAGCAGCGTACGACCGAAACTCACAGATACGCAGTATTTT
TRBD1,TRBV29-1,TRBJ2-4,NA,CSQKRGTGASIAKNIQYF,TGCAGCCAAAAGAGGGGGACAGGAGCTTCAATAGCCAAAAACATTCAGTACTTC
TRBD1,TRBV5-1,TRBJ1-4,once,CASSFRQGLNEKLFF,TGCGCCAGCAGCTTTCGACAGGGCCTTAATGAAAAACTGTTTTTT
TRBD2,TRBV4-3,TRBJ2-3,NA,CASSHTSGPTDTQYF,TGCGCCAGCAGTCACACTAGCGGACCCACAGATACGCAGTATTTT
NA,TRBV29-1,TRBJ1-1,NA,CSVEARQAPNTEAFF,TGCAGCGTTGAAGCCCGACAGGCGCCGAACACTGAAGCTTTCTTT
NA,TRBV7-3,TRBJ2-1,NA,CASSPSLGSNEQFF,TGTGCCAGCAGCCCCTCGTTAGGAAGCAATGAGCAGTTCTTC
NA,TRBV15,TRBJ2-3,NA,CATSRVEKGGTDTQYF,TGTGCCACCAGCAGAGTCGAGAAGGGGGGCACAGATACGCAGTATTTT
NA,TRBV29-1,TRBJ1-2,NA,CSVETDFNSGYTF,TGCAGCGTTGAGACAGACTTTAACTCTGGCTACACCTTC
TRBD1,TRBV29-1,TRBJ1-1,many,CSVAPGGGMNTEAFF,TGCAGCGTTGCCCCAGGGGGCGGCATGAACACTGAAGCTTTCTTT
NA,TRBV6-5,TRBJ1-6,NA,CASSSSSAPLTPLHF,TGTGCCAGCAGTTCCTCCAGTGCTCCCTTGACACCCCTCCACTTT
NA,TRBV9,TRBJ2-3,NA,CASSLGGASTDTQYF,TGTGCCAGCAGCCTCGGAGGGGCTAGCACAGATACGCAGTATTTT
TRBD1,TRBV4-3,TRBJ1-6,NA,CASSQDAPGQGARNSPLHF,TGCGCCAGCAGCCAAGACGCCCCGGGACAGGGGGCTCGGAATTCACCCCTCCACTTT
NA,TRBV6-5,TRBJ1-1,NA,CASSPDSRSEAFF,TGTGCCAGCAGTCCCGACTCCCGGAGTGAAGCTTTCTTT
NA,TRBV11-1,TRBJ2-6,once,CASVRSGANVLTF,TGTGCCAGCGTCCGCTCTGGGGCCAACGTCCTGACTTTC
NA,TRBV5-6,TRBJ1-6,NA,CASSLARDSPLHF,TGTGCCAGCAGCTTGGCCCGGGATTCACCCCTCCACTTT
TRBD1,TRBV5-1,TRBJ2-7,once,CASSLIATGQGAVRYEQYF,TGCGCCAGCAGCTTAATTGCTACGGGACAGGGGGCTGTGCGGTACGAGCAGTACTTC
NA,TRBV25-1,TRBJ1-6,NA,CASRAGIPNSPLHF,TGTGCCAGCAGGGCCGGGATCCCAAATTCACCCCTCCACTTT
NA,TRBV7-9,TRBJ2-5,NA,CASSPLTGTQYF,TGTGCCAGCAGCCCCCTTACGGGGACCCAGTACTTC
NA,TRBV30,TRBJ1-1,NA,CAWSVSLKNTEAFF,TGTGCCTGGAGTGTGTCCCTTAAGAACACTGAAGCTTTCTTT
NA,TRBV6-1,TRBJ2-5,few,CASSEAHGTRTQYF,TGTGCCAGCAGTGAAGCGCACGGGACGAGGACCCAGTACTTC
NA,TRBV27,TRBJ2-7,few,CASSLSAGHPNPYEQYF,TGTGCCAGCAGTTTATCCGCGGGTCATCCGAACCCCTACGAGCAGTACTTC
NA,TRBV9,TRBJ1-5,NA,CASSVDPNQPQHF,TGTGCCAGCAGCGTTGACCCCAATCAGCCCCAGCATTTT
TRBD2,TRBV29-1,TRBJ2-1,few,CSASGGAPYNEQFF,TGCAGCGCTAGCGGGGGGGCCCCCTACAATGAGCAGTTCTTC
TRBD2,TRBV18,TRBJ2-3,NA,CASSPTSGGAAKTQYF,TGTGCCAGCTCACCGACTAGCGGGGGGGCCGCTAAGACGCAGTATTTT
NA,TRBV6-1,TRBJ1-5,NA,CASSEPSTYPQHF,TGTGCCAGCAGTGAACCCTCCACCTACCCCCAGCATTTT
NA,TRBV14,TRBJ1-2,NA,CASSPWGHFGYTF,TGTGCCAGCAGCCCTTGGGGACACTTTGGCTACACCTTC
NA,TRBV30,TRBJ1-1,NA,CAWSGPTGTEAFF,TGTGCCTGGAGTGGTCCGACGGGCACTGAAGCTTTCTTT
NA,TRBV10-3,TRBJ2-3,NA,CAISETTTDTQYF,TGTGCCATCAGTGAGACAACCACAGATACGCAGTATTTT
NA,TRBV30,TRBJ2-7,few,CAWSVEGEQYF,TGTGCCTGGAGTGTAGAAGGGGAGCAGTACTTC
NA,TRBV10-3,TRBJ2-6,NA,CAISEVGANVLTF,TGTGCCATCAGTGAGGTTGGGGCCAACGTCCTGACTTTC
NA,TRBV9,TRBJ2-6,once,CASSVSLPSGANVLTF,TGTGCCAGCAGCGTATCATTACCCTCTGGGGCCAACGTCCTGACTTTC
NA,TRBV29-1,TRBJ1-1,NA,CSAGGQLNTEAFF,TGCAGCGCGGGGGGACAATTGAACACTGAAGCTTTCTTT
TRBD1,TRBV7-3,TRBJ1-1,NA,CASSLGQGRAEAFF,TGTGCCAGCAGCCTGGGACAGGGGCGAGCTGAAGCTTTCTTT
NA,TRBV27,TRBJ1-2,NA,CASSFAGAGYGYTF,TGTGCCAGCAGTTTTGCCGGGGCCGGGTATGGCTACACCTTC
NA,TRBV11-2,TRBJ2-2,NA,CAPPSSGELFF,TGTGCCCCCCCCTCATCCGGGGAGCTGTTTTTT
NA,TRBV7-2,TRBJ1-2,NA,CASSITGFGGYTF,TGTGCCAGCAGCATTACAGGGTTCGGTGGCTACACCTTC
NA,TRBV29-1,TRBJ2-7,NA,CSVSGGTYEQYF,TGCAGCGTTTCCGGGGGTACCTACGAGCAGTACTTC
NA,TRBV29-1,TRBJ2-3,NA,CSVTQVGTDTQYF,TGCAGCGTTACCCAGGTTGGGACAGATACGCAGTATTTT
TRBD1,TRBV11-3,TRBJ2-4,once,CASSLRQGEIHLAKNIQYF,TGTGCCAGCAGCTTGAGACAGGGGGAGATACATCTAGCCAAAAACATTCAGTACTTC
NA,TRBV5-1,TRBJ2-1,NA,CASSLGASEQFF,TGCGCCAGCAGCTTGGGTGCCAGTGAGCAGTTCTTC
NA,TRBV6-6,TRBJ2-2,NA,CASRPRGTGELFF,TGTGCCAGCAGGCCACGAGGTACCGGGGAGCTGTTTTTT
TRBD2,TRBV5-1,TRBJ2-3,NA,CASSLGTSDIPDTQYF,TGCGCCAGCAGCCTGGGGACTAGTGACATACCAGATACGCAGTATTTT
NA,TRBV6-6,TRBJ1-1,NA,CASRLEESGAFF,TGTGCCAGCAGGTTGGAAGAATCAGGAGCTTTCTTT